These 28 T cell receptor beta chains came from one sample sequenced in a study of blood T cell repertoires in COVID-19. Here immunoSEQ multiplex PCR was the method, and the copy in TCRdb shows in-frame clones only, minus some. The sample shows about 93,000 clones, just under 80% of them seen only once. The sequenced material came from peripheral blood. All receptors come from a human donor in a cohort sampled during active COVID-19.

This clone has a single count. The V and J genes are TRBV27 and TRBJ2-5; TRBD2 matches at 12 bases. The CDR3 covers 18 residues. After removal of 11 bases from V and 2 bases from J, the junction contained 18 bases not matched to a gene. In germline, CDR1 is MNHEY, CDR2 SMNVEV (reference sequence). The CDR3 loop reads CARTGLRTSGALQETQYF. The CDR3 coding sequence is TGTGCCCGAACGGGACTTCGGACTAGCGGGGCCTTGCAAGAGACCCAGTACTTC.

CDR3 DNA: TGTGCCAGCAGCCTTAGCGGGGGCCCTGGGGAGCTGTTTTTT. As protein: CASSLSGGPGELFF. The genes are TRBV7-2 and TRBJ2-2; TRBD2 matches at 9 bases. The CDR3 runs to 14 residues. CDR1 is SGHTA, CDR2 FQGNSA, per germline. V was pared by 5 bases and J by 8 bases, with 6 bases of the junction left unmatched.

The gene calls are TRBV11-2 and TRBJ2-7, with 8 bases that match TRBD1. The CDR3 is 15 amino acids. The J segment lost 1 base and the V segment lost 4 bases, leaving 6 bases of the junction unmatched. From germline, CDR1 is SGHAT and CDR2 FQNNGV. CDR3 DNA: TGTGCCAGCAGCTCCAAAGGACAGGGTTCCTACGAGCAGTACTTC. Protein product: CASSSKGQGSYEQYF.

In its sample, this clone was seen once. The CDR3 DNA follows: TGTGCCAGCAGCTTTTTGGCAGGGTCGGGCTCCTACGAGCAGTACTTC. This translates into CASSFLAGSGSYEQYF. V usage is TRBV5-6 and J usage is TRBJ2-7; possible D gene TRBD1, 5 bases. Germline CDR1 reads SGHDT; CDR2 reads YYEEEE. The CDR3 consists of 16 residues. V was clipped by 2 bases and J by 0 bases, with 15 bases between them.

The chain is built from TRBV27 and TRBJ2-7; 12 positions agree with TRBD2. CDR1 and CDR2 from the germline V gene are MNHEY and SMNVEV (reference sequence). The CDR3 loop spans 16 amino acids. V shed 5 bases, J shed 4 bases, and the junction held 9 bases outside the gene matches. The chain's CDR3 is CASSPTSGRILYEQYF. The CDR3 bases are TGTGCCAGCAGTCCTACTAGCGGGAGGATCCTTTACGAGCAGTACTTC.

This chain uses TRBV28 with TRBJ1-1, with 7 nucleotides matching TRBD1. Germline loops: CDR1 MDHEN, CDR2 SYDVKM. This CDR3 has 15 residues. With V trimmed by 6 bases and J by 0 bases, 7 bases remained unmatched. The CDR3 nucleotides read TGTGCCAGCAGAGGGACAGACTCAATGAACACTGAAGCTTTCTTT. As protein: CASRGTDSMNTEAFF.

V is TRBV18 and J is TRBJ2-1; the D gene is possibly TRBD1 (5 bases). Germline values: CDR1 KGHSH, CDR2 LQKENI. CDR3 length equals 14 residues. V was shortened by 3 bases and J by 5 bases, with 11 bases between the two germline ends. CDR3 in DNA: TGTGCCAGCTCACCGGGGCTAACAAACAATGAGCAGTTCTTC. Protein: CASSPGLTNNEQFF.

The chain is built from TRBV20-1 and TRBJ1-1; D uncertain. This CDR3 spans 11 amino acids. Per germline, CDR1 DFQATT and CDR2 SNEGSKA (reference sequence). Trimming removed 3 bases from V and 6 bases from J, with 8 bases in between. CDR3 sequence (DNA): TGCAGTGCTAGGTCGGTCCCTGAAGCTTTCTTT. As protein: CSARSVPEAFF.

This chain connects TRBV24-1 to TRBJ2-7; D might be TRBD1 (5 bases). Trimming stripped 3 bases from V and 4 bases from J, with 9 bases between. The CDR3 covers 13 residues. Germline V CDR1 and CDR2: KGHDR, SFDVKD. Here the CDR3 reads CATSDARAYEQYF. The CDR3 DNA is TGTGCCACCAGTGATGCCAGGGCGTACGAGCAGTACTTC.

This clone has ten or more counts. The chain links TRBV6-1 to TRBJ1-6; 7 bases are shared with TRBD1. V trimming: 2 bases; J trimming: 6 bases; junction bases outside the gene matches: 7. The CDR3 contains 16 residues. Germline assignment: CDR1 MNHNS and CDR2 SASEGT. The CDR3, as DNA: TGTGCCAGCAGTGAATATTGGGGACAGCTTAATTCACCCCTCCACTTT. Amino acid sequence: CASSEYWGQLNSPLHF.

This sequence joins TRBV7-9 and TRBJ1-2; 7 bases line up with TRBD1. This CDR3 is built from 14 residues. V was pared by 5 bases and J by 0 bases, with 3 bases of the junction left unmatched. CDR1 SEHNR and CDR2 FQNEAQ come from the germline V gene (reference sequence). CDR3 sequence reads: CASSEGTANYGYTF. Written as DNA, the CDR3 is TGTGCCAGCAGCGAAGGGACAGCTAACTATGGCTACACCTTC. Full variable domain (rest looked up from reference TRBV7-9 and TRBJ1-2): DTGVSQNPRHKITKRGQNVTFRCDPISEHNRLYWYRQTLGQGPEFLTYFQNEAQLEKSRLLSDRFSAERPKGSFSTLEIQRTEQGDSAMYLCASSEGTANYGYTFGSGTRLTVV.

The rearrangement joins TRBV27 to TRBJ2-5; 12 nucleotides align to TRBD2. The CDR3 spans 18 residues. J lost 5 bases, V lost 5 bases, and 15 bases had no gene match. From germline, CDR1 is MNHEY and CDR2 SMNVEV (reference sequence). The CDR3 sequence is CASSTTPKLAGGRETQYF. The CDR3 DNA reads as TGTGCCAGCAGTACCACACCCAAACTAGCGGGGGGCCGGGAGACCCAGTACTTC.

The chain links TRBV28 to TRBJ1-4; 8 nucleotides match TRBD1. V gave up 5 bases and J gave up 4 bases; unmatched junction bases: 6. Germline CDR1 reads MDHEN; CDR2 reads SYDVKM. The CDR3 is made up of 15 amino acids. Here the CDR3 DNA reads TGTGCCAGCAGTCCTCGGGGACAGGTTAATGAAAAACTGTTTTTT. Amino acids: CASSPRGQVNEKLFF.

This chain connects TRBV5-1 to TRBJ1-6, with D tentatively TRBD1 (5 bases). Germline CDR1 SGHRS, CDR2 YFSETQ. This CDR3 spans 16 amino acids. With 4 bases removed from V and 5 bases from J, the gap between germline ends came to 16 bases. The CDR3 sequence: CASSPTILGDNSPLHF. In DNA, the CDR3 is TGCGCCAGCAGCCCCACTATTCTAGGGGATAATTCACCCCTCCACTTT.

The chain recombines TRBV2 with TRBJ2-5; 9 bases are shared with TRBD1. The germline V gene encodes CDR1 SNHLY and CDR2 FYNNEI. The CDR3 contains 15 residues. V was clipped by 2 bases and J by 7 bases; unmatched bases: 8. CDR3 in amino acids: CASSERGQGRGTQYF. DNA for the CDR3: TGTGCCAGCAGTGAAAGGGGACAGGGACGGGGGACCCAGTACTTC. Drawing the rest from reference TRBV2 and TRBJ2-5, the complete variable domain is EPEVTQTPSHQVTQMGQEVILRCVPISNHLYFYWYRQILGQKVEFLVSFYNNEISEKSEIFDDQFSVERPDGSNFTLKIRSTKLEDSAMYFCASSERGQGRGTQYFGPGTRLLVL.

This sequence joins TRBV2 and TRBJ2-2; tentative D call: TRBD1 (6 bases). V was trimmed by 3 bases and J by 5 bases, leaving 13 bases between them. CDR3 size: 15 residues. Looked up from germline, CDR1 is SNHLY and CDR2 is FYNNEI. The CDR3 here is CASSDWGLYTGELFF. CDR3 nucleotide sequence: TGTGCCAGCAGTGACTGGGGGCTTTATACCGGGGAGCTGTTTTTT.

The chain uses TRBV5-1 and TRBJ2-1, with D tentatively TRBD1 (5 bases). CDR1 and CDR2 (germline): SGHRS, YFSETQ. The V end lost 0 bases, the J end lost 12 bases, and 7 bases lay between the germline ends. This CDR3 is built from 11 residues. As DNA, the CDR3 is TGCGCCAGCAGCTTGGTAGGGGTGCAGTTCTTC. It codes for CASSLVGVQFF.

The chain combines TRBV24-1 with TRBJ2-3; the D gene is possibly TRBD1 (6 bases). Per germline, CDR1 KGHDR and CDR2 SFDVKD. The CDR3 loop spans 14 amino acids. Trimming removed 6 bases at V and 2 bases at J, with 11 bases between. In DNA form, the CDR3 reads TGTGCCACCAGTAGACAGGAGAACACAGATACGCAGTATTTT. Protein product: CATSRQENTDTQYF.

The chain has TRBV18 and TRBJ1-2; D remains unclear. In germline, CDR1 is KGHSH, CDR2 LQKENI. The CDR3 extends over 13 amino acids. Trimming took off 3 bases at V and 8 bases at J, with 13 bases between the two ends. The CDR3 region has the DNA TGTGCCAGCTCACCGAAGGAGGCGTTCGGCTACACCTTC. Its translation is CASSPKEAFGYTF. The entire variable domain, with the rest obtained from reference TRBV18 and TRBJ1-2, is as follows: NAGVMQNPRHLVRRRGQEARLRCSPMKGHSHVYWYRQLPEEGLKFMVYLQKENIIDESGMPKERFSAEFPKEGPSILRIQQVVRGDSAAYFCASSPKEAFGYTFGSGTRLTVV.

The rearrangement links TRBV5-1 to TRBJ2-5; no definite D call. Germline V gives CDR1 SGHRS, CDR2 YFSETQ. CDR3 length: 13 residues. V lost 5 bases, J lost 1 base, and 9 bases lay in between. DNA of the CDR3: TGCGCCAGCAGAAAAACGGGCCAAGAGACCCAGTACTTC. Translation: CASRKTGQETQYF.

This chain connects TRBV19 to TRBJ1-1; D unclear. Trimming removed 7 bases from V and 4 bases from J, with 13 bases in between. Germline V lookup: CDR1 LNHDA, CDR2 SQIVND (reference sequence). The CDR3 extends over 13 amino acids. CDR3 residues: CASTSTWATEAFF. The CDR3 nucleotides read TGTGCCAGTACCTCCACCTGGGCCACTGAAGCTTTCTTT.

This rearrangement joins TRBV7-8 to TRBJ2-1, with D possibly TRBD2 on 6 matching bases. CDR1 is SGHVS, CDR2 FQNEAQ, per germline. The germline V and J ends were trimmed by 5 bases and 3 bases, with 11 bases remaining between them. This CDR3 is 14 amino acids long. CDR3 region: CASSRVGGYNEQFF. The DNA for the CDR3 is TGTGCCAGCAGCCGCGTGGGGGGCTACAATGAGCAGTTCTTC.

The J gene is TRBJ2-3, the V gene TRBV12-2; no check of the table's D call, TRBD2, against the DNA was made. TRBV12-2 is described as a pseudogene. The CDR3 consists of 16 residues. CDR3 sequence (DNA): TGTGCAAGTCGCTTAGGGGGCGGGACTAGCACAGATACGCAGTATTTT. Its translation: CASRLGGGTSTDTQYF.

The V and J genes are TRBV7-9 and TRBJ2-7, with D possibly matching TRBD1 (6 bases). The CDR3 is 14 amino acids. Germline CDR1 is SEHNR and CDR2 is FQNEAQ (reference sequence). The V end was cut by 5 bases, the J end by 3 bases, with 14 bases between. The DNA for the CDR3 is TGTGCCAGCAGCCCAATCGGACAGCACTACGAGCAGTACTTC. Translating it yields CASSPIGQHYEQYF.

The rearrangement joins TRBV19 to TRBJ2-7, with TRBD2 identical over 7 bases. CDR1 and CDR2 from the germline V gene are LNHDA and SQIVND (reference sequence). The CDR3 sequence is 15 residues long. The V and J ends lost 1 base and 2 bases, in that order; junction bases with no gene match: 5. CDR3 nucleotides: TGTGCCAGTAGTATAGCTGGGGGGGGGACCTACGAGCAGTACTTC. It encodes CASSIAGGGTYEQYF. Drawing the rest from reference TRBV19 and TRBJ2-7, the complete variable domain is DGGITQSPKYLFRKEGQNVTLSCEQNLNHDAMYWYRQDPGQGLRLIYYSQIVNDFQKGDIAEGYSVSREKKESFPLTVTSAQKNPTAFYLCASSIAGGGTYEQYFGPGTRLTVT.

The V and J genes are TRBV7-9 and TRBJ2-7; 7 bases are shared with TRBD2. The CDR3 totals 14 residues. V was pared by 1 base and J by 4 bases, with 4 bases of the junction left unmatched. Germline V lookup: CDR1 SEHNR, CDR2 FQNEAQ (reference sequence). The CDR3 region has the DNA TGTGCCAGCAGCTTAGGAGGCGGGAGTTACGAGCAGTACTTC. The encoded protein is CASSLGGGSYEQYF.

This chain connects TRBV12-5 to TRBJ2-3; D not certain. This CDR3 is 12 amino acids long. The V gene lost 5 bases and the J gene lost 6 bases, with 9 bases spanning the gap. Germline values: CDR1 LGHNT, CDR2 FRNRAP. The DNA for the CDR3 is TGTGCTAGTGGTGTAGAAAGTGATACGCAGTATTTT. As protein: CASGVESDTQYF.

CDR3 sequence reads: CASSPKGRGANQPQHF. The CDR3 nucleotides read TGTGCCAGCAGTCCGAAGGGGAGGGGAGCAAATCAGCCCCAGCATTTT. V and J are TRBV28 and TRBJ1-5; a possible D gene is TRBD1 (5 bases). Germline V gene lookup returns CDR1 MDHEN and CDR2 SYDVKM. With 5 bases removed from V and 4 bases from J, the gap between germline ends came to 18 bases. The CDR3 is 16 amino acids.